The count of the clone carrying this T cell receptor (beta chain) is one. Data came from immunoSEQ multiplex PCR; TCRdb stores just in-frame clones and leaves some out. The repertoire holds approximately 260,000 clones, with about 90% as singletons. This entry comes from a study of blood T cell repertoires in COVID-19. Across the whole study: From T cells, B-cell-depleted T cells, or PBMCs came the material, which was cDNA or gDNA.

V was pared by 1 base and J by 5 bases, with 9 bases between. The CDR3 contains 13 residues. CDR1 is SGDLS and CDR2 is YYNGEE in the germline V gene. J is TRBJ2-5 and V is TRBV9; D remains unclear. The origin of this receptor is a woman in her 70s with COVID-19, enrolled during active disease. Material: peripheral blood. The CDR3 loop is CASSVQVWETQYF. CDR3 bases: TGTGCCAGCAGCGTACAGGTGTGGGAGACCCAGTACTTC.